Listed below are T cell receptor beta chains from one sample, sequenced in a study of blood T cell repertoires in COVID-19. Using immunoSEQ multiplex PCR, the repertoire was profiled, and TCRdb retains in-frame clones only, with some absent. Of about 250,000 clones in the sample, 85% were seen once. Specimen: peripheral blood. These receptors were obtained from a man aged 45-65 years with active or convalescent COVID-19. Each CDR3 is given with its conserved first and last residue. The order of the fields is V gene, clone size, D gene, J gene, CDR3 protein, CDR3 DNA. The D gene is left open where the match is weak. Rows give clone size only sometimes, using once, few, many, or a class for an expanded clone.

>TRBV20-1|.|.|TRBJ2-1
CSASVPGYNEQFF
TGCAGTGCTAGTGTCCCCGGCTACAATGAGCAGTTCTTC
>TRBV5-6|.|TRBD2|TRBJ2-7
CASSLEIQRGGYEQYF
TGTGCCAGCAGCTTGGAGATACAGCGGGGAGGTTACGAGCAGTACTTC
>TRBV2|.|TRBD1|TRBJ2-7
CASSRDRGALSEQYF
TGTGCCAGCAGTAGGGACAGGGGCGCTTTGAGTGAGCAGTACTTC
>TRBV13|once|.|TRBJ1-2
CASSLGRGADYGYTF
TGTGCCAGCAGCTTAGGTCGGGGGGCGGACTATGGCTACACCTTC
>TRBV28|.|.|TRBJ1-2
CASSLGGGMLKGYTF
TGTGCCAGCAGTTTAGGCGGGGGCATGCTTAAAGGCTACACCTTC
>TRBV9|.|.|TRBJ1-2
CASSVATGYGGYTF
TGTGCCAGCAGCGTAGCTACAGGGTACGGGGGCTACACCTTC
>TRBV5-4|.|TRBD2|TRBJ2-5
CASSLGLAGALETQYF
TGTGCCAGCAGCTTGGGACTAGCGGGAGCACTGGAGACCCAGTACTTC
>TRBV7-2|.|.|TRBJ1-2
CASSLAGSVQGVGGYTF
TGTGCCAGCAGCTTAGCCGGTAGCGTACAGGGAGTCGGTGGCTACACCTTC
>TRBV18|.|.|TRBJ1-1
CASSPHPGLSTEAFF
TGTGCCAGCTCCCCCCACCCAGGGCTGAGCACTGAAGCTTTCTTT
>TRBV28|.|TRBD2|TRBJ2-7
CASSLHLSGRNEQYF
TGTGCCAGCAGTTTACATTTGAGCGGGAGAAACGAGCAGTACTTC
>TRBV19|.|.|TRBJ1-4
CASHRGEKLFF
TGTGCCAGTCACCGGGGTGAAAAACTGTTTTTT
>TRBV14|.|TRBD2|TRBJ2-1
CASSPRRLAGGGEQFF
TGTGCCAGCAGCCCTAGGCGGCTAGCGGGAGGGGGCGAGCAGTTCTTC
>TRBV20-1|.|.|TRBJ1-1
CSASREITEAFF
TGCAGTGCTAGTAGAGAGATCACTGAAGCTTTCTTT
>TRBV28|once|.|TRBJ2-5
CASSTRETQYF
TGTGCCAGCAGTACCCGGGAGACCCAGTACTTC
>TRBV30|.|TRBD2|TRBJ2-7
CAWRGLAGRREQYF
TGTGCCTGGAGAGGACTAGCGGGACGGCGCGAGCAGTACTTC
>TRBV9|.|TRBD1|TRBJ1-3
CASSVAGTGAERAGNTIYF
TGTGCCAGCAGCGTAGCTGGGACAGGGGCGGAACGGGCGGGAAACACCATATATTTT
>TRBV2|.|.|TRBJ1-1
CASSGIGVMNTEAFF
TGTGCCAGCAGTGGGATCGGGGTTATGAACACTGAAGCTTTCTTT
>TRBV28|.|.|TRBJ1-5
CASSLTLTNQPQHF
TGTGCCAGCAGTTTGACACTCACTAATCAGCCCCAGCATTTT
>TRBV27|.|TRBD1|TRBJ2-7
CASSGDRAYEQYF
TGTGCCAGCAGTGGGGACAGGGCCTACGAGCAGTACTTC
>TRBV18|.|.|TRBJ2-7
CASSPGNQEGLQQYF
TGTGCCAGCTCACCAGGTAACCAAGAGGGTTTGCAGCAGTACTTC
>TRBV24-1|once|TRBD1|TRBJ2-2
CATSDPGQGGSGELFF
TGTGCCACCAGTGACCCCGGACAGGGGGGGTCCGGGGAGCTGTTTTTT
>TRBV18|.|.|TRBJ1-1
CASSSQGNTEAFF
TGTGCCAGCTCGTCCCAGGGGAACACTGAAGCTTTCTTT
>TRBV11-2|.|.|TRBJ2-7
CASSLAQFVYEQYF
TGTGCCAGCAGCTTAGCACAGTTTGTGTACGAGCAGTACTTC
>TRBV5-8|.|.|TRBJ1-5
CASSLSFSNQPQHF
TGTGCCAGCAGCTTGTCTTTTTCCAATCAGCCCCAGCATTTT
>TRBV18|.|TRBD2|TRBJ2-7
CASSIGTSGYEQYF
TGTGCCAGCTCAATCGGGACTAGCGGCTACGAGCAGTACTTC
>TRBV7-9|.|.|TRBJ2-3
CASSLGSASTDTQYF
TGTGCCAGCAGCTTGGGCTCAGCCTCCACAGATACGCAGTATTTT
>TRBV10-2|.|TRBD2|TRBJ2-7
CASKAGGPSSYEQYF
TGCGCCAGCAAAGCGGGAGGGCCCTCATCCTACGAGCAGTACTTC
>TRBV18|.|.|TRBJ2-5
CASSTGGQETQYF
TGTGCCAGCTCAACAGGAGGGCAAGAGACCCAGTACTTC
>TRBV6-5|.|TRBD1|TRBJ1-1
CASSLETGGTEAFF
TGTGCCAGCAGTTTAGAAACAGGGGGTACTGAAGCTTTCTTT
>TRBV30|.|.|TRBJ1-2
CAWSDGRLLYGYTF
TGTGCCTGGAGTGACGGCAGACTACTCTATGGCTACACCTTC
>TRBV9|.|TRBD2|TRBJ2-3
CASSVGTSGTDTQYF
TGTGCCAGCAGCGTTGGGACTAGCGGCACAGATACGCAGTATTTT
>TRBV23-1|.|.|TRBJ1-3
CASSQSQGNTIYF
TGCGCCAGCAGTCAATCCCAAGGAAACACCATATATTTT
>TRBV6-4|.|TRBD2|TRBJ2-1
CASSIAGGPGNEQFF
TGTGCCAGCAGCATAGCGGGAGGGCCGGGGAATGAGCAGTTCTTC
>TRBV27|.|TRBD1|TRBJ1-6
CASSPRTGPNSPLHF
TGTGCCAGCAGTCCTAGGACAGGTCCGAATTCACCCCTCCACTTT
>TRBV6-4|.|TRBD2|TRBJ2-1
CASSKGLAGTIDEQFF
TGTGCCAGCAGCAAAGGACTAGCGGGGACTATAGATGAGCAGTTCTTC
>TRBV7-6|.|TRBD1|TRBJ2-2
CASSLAQGAWSGELFF
TGTGCCAGCAGCTTAGCGCAGGGGGCCTGGTCCGGGGAGCTGTTTTTT
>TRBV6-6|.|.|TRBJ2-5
CASSYSTILETQYF
TGTGCCAGCAGTTACTCGACAATTCTGGAGACCCAGTACTTC
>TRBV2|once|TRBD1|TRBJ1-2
CASSNKQGVYGYTF
TGTGCCAGCAGTAACAAACAGGGGGTGTATGGCTACACCTTC
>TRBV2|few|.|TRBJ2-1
CASGEQGDEQFF
TGTGCCAGCGGGGAACAGGGAGATGAGCAGTTCTTC
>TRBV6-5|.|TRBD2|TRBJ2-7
CASSTRAGGHYEQYF
TGTGCCAGCAGTACTCGAGCGGGGGGACACTACGAGCAGTACTTC
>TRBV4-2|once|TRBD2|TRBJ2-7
CASSLTRGASGSNEQYF
TGTGCCAGCAGCCTCACACGGGGGGCTAGCGGGAGTAACGAGCAGTACTTC
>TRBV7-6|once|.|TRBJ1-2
CASSLRARAQDYGYTF
TGTGCCAGCAGCTTAAGGGCTAGGGCACAGGATTATGGCTACACCTTC
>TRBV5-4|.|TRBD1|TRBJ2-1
CASSSTQGSHEQFF
TGTGCCAGCAGCTCCACACAGGGGTCCCATGAGCAGTTCTTC
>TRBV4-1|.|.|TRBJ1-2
CASSQAGTNYGYTF
TGCGCCAGCAGCCAAGCCGGGACAAACTATGGCTACACCTTC
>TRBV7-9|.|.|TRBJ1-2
CASSPSFRSSKGGYTF
TGTGCCAGCAGCCCGTCCTTTAGGAGTTCGAAAGGTGGCTACACCTTC
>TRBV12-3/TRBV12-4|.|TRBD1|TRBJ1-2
CASSQGQLSGYTF
TGTGCCAGCAGCCAGGGACAGTTATCTGGCTACACCTTC
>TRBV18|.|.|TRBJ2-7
CASSKQGTYEQYF
TGTGCCAGCTCAAAACAGGGTACCTACGAGCAGTACTTC
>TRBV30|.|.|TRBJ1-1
CAHRGTQNTEAFF
TGTGCCCACCGCGGAACCCAGAACACTGAAGCTTTCTTT
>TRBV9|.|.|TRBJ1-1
CASSVEGQLSTEAFF
TGTGCCAGCAGCGTGGAGGGGCAGCTGAGCACTGAAGCTTTCTTT
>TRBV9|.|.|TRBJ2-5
CASSPNSPGGETQYF
TGTGCCAGCAGCCCAAACTCACCCGGGGGAGAGACCCAGTACTTC
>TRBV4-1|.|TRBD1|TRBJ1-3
CASSQDRTGFSGNTIYF
TGCGCCAGCAGCCAAGACAGGACAGGGTTTAGTGGAAACACCATATATTTT
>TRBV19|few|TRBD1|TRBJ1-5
CASSMGQSEPQHF
TGTGCCAGTAGTATGGGACAGAGCGAGCCCCAGCATTTT
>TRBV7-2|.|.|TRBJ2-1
CASSPQGSSYNEQFF
TGTGCCAGCAGCCCTCAGGGTAGCTCCTACAATGAGCAGTTCTTC
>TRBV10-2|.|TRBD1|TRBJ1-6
CASSRQGSTYNSPLHF
TGCGCCAGCAGTCGACAGGGATCGACCTATAATTCACCCCTCCACTTT
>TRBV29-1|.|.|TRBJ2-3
CSVGPRFTDTQYF
TGCAGCGTTGGCCCTAGATTCACAGATACGCAGTATTTT
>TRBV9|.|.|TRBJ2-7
CASSVEGGVVSSGFIYEQYF
TGCGCCAGCAGCGTAGAGGGGGGGGTAGTGAGTAGCGGGTTTATCTACGAGCAGTACTTC
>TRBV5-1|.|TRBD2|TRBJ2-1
CASSPGLADYNEQFF
TGCGCCAGCAGCCCGGGACTAGCGGACTACAATGAGCAGTTCTTC
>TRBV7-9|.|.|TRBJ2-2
CASSLAVAAEGTGELFF
TGTGCCAGCAGCTTAGCGGTCGCGGCAGAAGGCACCGGGGAGCTGTTTTTT